The 29 T cell receptor beta chains below were found in one sample sequenced in a study of blood T cells in healthy people across ages. The use of a sample-barcoded 5' primer and a J-beta primer mix characterized a second PCR of roughly 7 to 11 cycles. TCRdb used MiXCR to reprocess the 5' RACE reads, holding one entry per CDR3 protein. The top ten hold less than 5% of the sample, which has roughly 1.5 million distinct CDR3 sequences, roughly two fifths seen once. The sample was blood. Source of these receptors: a woman aged 18-35 years in good health.

The V and J genes are TRBV11-2 and TRBJ1-1; 8 positions match TRBD1. CDR1 is SGHAT and CDR2 is FQNNGV in the germline V gene. The CDR3 spans 16 residues. The V segment lost 6 bases and the J segment 1 base; nucleotides outside the gene matches: 10. The CDR3: CASRVPGQATNTEAFF. CDR3 coding DNA: TGTGCCAGCAGAGTCCCGGGACAGGCGACGAACACTGAAGCTTTCTTT. The complete variable domain, with remaining parts taken from reference TRBV11-2 and TRBJ1-1, reads EAGVAQSPRYKIIEKRQSVAFWCNPISGHATLYWYQQILGQGPKLLIQFQNNGVVDDSQLPKDRFSAERLKGVDSTLKIQPAKLEDSAVYLCASRVPGQATNTEAFFGQGTRLTVV.

The chain uses TRBV6-2 or TRBV6-3 and TRBJ1-1, with D unresolved. The CDR3 consists of 13 residues. Trimming pared 2 bases from V and 7 bases from J, leaving 11 bases between. Germline values: CDR1 MNHEY, CDR2 SVGEGT. The CDR3 nucleotides read TGTGCCAGCAGTTACCCTTTGGGGAGTGAAGCTTTCTTT. Translation: CASSYPLGSEAFF.

There are a few counts of this clonotype. The chain has TRBV6-6 and TRBJ2-7, with 8 bases that match TRBD1. This CDR3 is built from 16 residues. The V and J ends lost 7 bases and 3 bases, in that order; junction bases with no gene match: 14. In germline, CDR1 is MNHNY, CDR2 SVGAGI (reference sequence). The CDR3 sequence is CASNTLRDRSIYEQYF. CDR3 sequence (DNA): TGTGCCAGCAATACACTCCGGGACAGGAGCATCTACGAGCAGTACTTC.

The genes are TRBV4-2 and TRBJ2-5; 8 bases fit TRBD2. CDR1 LGHNA and CDR2 YNFKEQ come from the germline V gene. The V segment lost 0 bases and the J segment 11 bases; nucleotides outside the gene matches: 14. The CDR3 runs 16 residues. The CDR3 DNA reads TGTGCCAGCAGCCAAGAGACCCGGGGGGGCCGTGATGAGCAGTACTTC. It codes for CASSQETRGGRDEQYF.

Of note for this clonotype: Possible read error: a much larger clone is one base away. The chain is built from TRBV2 and TRBJ2-3; the match to TRBD2 covers 12 bases. With 7 bases clipped from V and 2 bases from J, the junction kept 4 bases outside the gene matches. CDR1 SNHLY and CDR2 FYNNEI come from the germline V gene. The CDR3 is 15 amino acids. This chain's CDR3 is CASNGLAGPTDTQYF. The CDR3 nucleotides are TGTGCCAGCAACGGACTAGCGGGGCCCACAGATACGCAGTATTTT. Together with reference TRBV2 and TRBJ2-3, the CDR3 gives the full variable domain: EPEVTQTPSHQVTQMGQEVILRCVPISNHLYFYWYRQILGQKVEFLVSFYNNEISEKSEIFDDQFSVERPDGSNFTLKIRSTKLEDSAMYFCASNGLAGPTDTQYFGPGTRLTVL.

The rearrangement links TRBV6-2 or TRBV6-3 to TRBJ1-2; D is unclear. CDR3 length equals 14 residues. Germline V lookup: CDR1 MNHEY, CDR2 SVGEGT. Trimming took off 6 bases at V and 5 bases at J, with 16 bases between the two ends. The CDR3 DNA sequence: TGTGCCAGCAGCGACACGGATCTTTGGTATGGCTACACCTTC. Amino acid sequence: CASSDTDLWYGYTF.

A few counts support this clonotype. V gene TRBV20-1 combines with J gene TRBJ1-1; D not certain. The CDR3 is 13 amino acids. Trimming removed 0 bases at V and 2 bases at J, with 7 bases between. The germline V gene has CDR1 DFQATT and CDR2 SNEGSKA (reference sequence). This CDR3 reads CSARDPINTEAFF. CDR3 bases: TGCAGTGCTAGAGACCCTATAAACACTGAAGCTTTCTTT.

The V call is TRBV12-3 or TRBV12-4, the J call TRBJ1-2; no clear D. The CDR3 spans 13 residues. Trimming left V 5 bases short and J 7 bases short, with 14 bases between. In DNA form, the CDR3 reads TGTGCCAGCAGTCTCCGGGCAGTCGGTGGCTACACCTTC. Its translation is CASSLRAVGGYTF.

This clonotype was counted once. This chain uses TRBV6-2 or TRBV6-3 with TRBJ2-1, with 8 positions matching TRBD1. Germline loops: CDR1 MNHEY, CDR2 SVGEGT. With 2 bases clipped from V and 5 bases from J, the junction kept 14 bases outside the gene matches. This CDR3 has 18 residues. CDR3 in DNA: TGTGCCAGCAGTTACCCGAAGCTCCGGGGACAGGACAACAATGAGCAGTTCTTC. It specifies CASSYPKLRGQDNNEQFF.

A few counts support this clonotype. The chain combines TRBV7-2 with TRBJ2-1; the match to TRBD2 covers 11 bases. The CDR3 spans 16 residues. The germline gives CDR1 SGHTA, CDR2 FQGNSA. With 1 base clipped from V and 4 bases from J, the junction kept 3 bases outside the gene matches. This chain's CDR3 is CASSLVTSGSYNEQFF. CDR3 nucleotide sequence: TGTGCCAGCAGCTTAGTTACTAGCGGGAGTTACAATGAGCAGTTCTTC.

This clonotype was counted between two and nine times. The chain employs TRBV20-1 and TRBJ2-1; D unclear. The CDR3 sequence is 12 residues long. V gave up 6 bases and J gave up 7 bases, with 13 bases separating them. The germline V gene encodes CDR1 DFQATT and CDR2 SNEGSKA (reference sequence). CDR3 sequence reads: CSAIRVQNEQFF. In DNA form, the CDR3 reads TGCAGTGCCATCCGCGTGCAAAATGAGCAGTTCTTC.

The chain joins TRBV2 to TRBJ1-1; D perhaps matches TRBD1 (5 bases). Germline values: CDR1 SNHLY, CDR2 FYNNEI. V lost 3 bases to trimming and J lost 5 bases, with 13 bases between them. The CDR3 is 14 amino acids. This chain's CDR3 is CASSDLGTRTEAFF. In DNA, the CDR3 is TGTGCCAGCAGTGATTTAGGGACGAGGACTGAAGCTTTCTTT.

The chain combines TRBV7-9 with TRBJ2-1, with a possible D match to TRBD1 (6 bases). The V gene lost 4 bases and the J gene lost 6 bases, with 22 bases spanning the gap. There are 17 residues in the CDR3. CDR1 and CDR2 from the germline V gene are SEHNR and FQNEAQ (reference sequence). CDR3 bases: TGTGCCAGCAGCTACCCCGGACAGTCGCTCCTTCTCAATGAGCAGTTCTTC. Protein: CASSYPGQSLLLNEQFF.

This sequence joins TRBV7-2 and TRBJ2-3, with 8 bases identical to TRBD1. This CDR3 has 16 residues. J was trimmed by 3 bases and V by 4 bases; bases with no gene match: 9. Germline V lookup: CDR1 SGHTA, CDR2 FQGNSA. CDR3 in DNA: TGTGCCAGCAGCTACCCCACAGGGGGAATAACAGATACGCAGTATTTT. Its protein is CASSYPTGGITDTQYF.

J is TRBJ2-2 and V is TRBV29-1; D unclear. The CDR3 consists of 15 residues. V was cut by 0 bases and J by 1 base, with 9 bases left in between. Germline CDR1 reads SQVTM; CDR2 reads ANQGSEA. The CDR3 sequence: CSVEDRRKNTGELFF. DNA of the CDR3: TGCAGCGTTGAAGATCGTAGGAAGAACACCGGGGAGCTGTTTTTT.

The chain couples TRBV4-1 to TRBJ1-1; D is uncertain. Germline V CDR1 and CDR2: MGHRA, YSYEKL. The V end lost 1 base, the J end lost 1 base, and 19 bases lay between the germline ends. The CDR3 sequence is 18 residues long. The CDR3 region is CASSQVYGVIWKNTEAFF. CDR3 bases: TGCGCCAGCAGCCAAGTTTACGGGGTGATTTGGAAGAACACTGAAGCTTTCTTT.

The chain couples TRBV27 to TRBJ2-1, with TRBD2 as a possible D gene (7 bases). V lost 4 bases, J lost 8 bases, and 18 bases lay in between. CDR1 and CDR2 (germline): MNHEY, SMNVEV (reference sequence). This CDR3 region has 15 residues. DNA of the CDR3: TGTGCCAGCAGTTGGGGGGGCGGGAGTGCTTATGAGCAGTTCTTC. This sequence encodes CASSWGGGSAYEQFF.

As for this clonotype: An end of the junction does not agree with germline; a read error may underlie this. This chain joins TRBV12-3 or TRBV12-4 and TRBJ2-1; weak D call: TRBD2 (5 bases). This CDR3 contains 14 residues. CDR3 DNA: TGTGCCTGCAGCCCGACTATTTCGGGCAATGAGCAGTTCTTC. Its translation is CACSPTISGNEQFF.

A few counts support this clonotype. This chain connects TRBV4-1 to TRBJ2-1, with D uncertain. V dropped 4 bases and J dropped 10 bases, with 11 bases sitting between them. CDR1 and CDR2 (germline): MGHRA, YSYEKL. The CDR3 runs to 12 residues. The CDR3 sequence: CASSPTSIEQFF. For the CDR3, the DNA is TGCGCCAGCAGCCCGACGAGTATAGAGCAGTTCTTC.

The chain employs TRBV29-1 and TRBJ1-5; 8 bases line up with TRBD1. The CDR3 runs 16 residues. V lost 4 bases, J lost 2 bases, and 10 bases stayed unmatched. CDR1 SQVTM and CDR2 ANQGSEA come from the germline V gene. The CDR3 coding sequence is TGCAGCGTTGCCCAGGGGGCGGCCTCGGGCAATCAGCCCCAGCATTTT. The encoded protein is CSVAQGAASGNQPQHF. The variable domain in full, with the rest retrieved from reference TRBV29-1 and TRBJ1-5, is SAVISQKPSRDICQRGTSLTIQCQVDSQVTMMFWYRQQPGQSLTLIATANQGSEATYESGFVIDKFPISRPNLTFSTLTVSNMSPEDSSIYLCSVAQGAASGNQPQHFGDGTRLSIL.

Points on this clonotype: An end of the junction does not agree with germline; a read error may underlie this. The chain has TRBV7-8 and TRBJ2-3; D is possibly TRBD2 (5 bases). There are 14 residues in the CDR3. Germline V gives CDR1 SGHVS, CDR2 FQNEAQ. The DNA for the CDR3 is TGTGCCAGCAACTTAGAAGGGAGTTTGGATACGCAGTATTTT. Translating gives CASNLEGSLDTQYF.

The chain has TRBV9 and TRBJ2-3; 8 nucleotides agree with TRBD2. The CDR3 sequence is 14 residues long. With 1 base clipped from V and 5 bases from J, the junction kept 3 bases outside the gene matches. Germline values: CDR1 SGDLS, CDR2 YYNGEE. CDR3: CASSVRLARDTQYF. CDR3 nucleotides: TGTGCCAGCAGCGTACGACTAGCGCGAGATACGCAGTATTTT.

This clonotype was seen only a few times. The rearrangement links TRBV13 to TRBJ2-5, with 7 bases that match TRBD2. V trimming: 1 base; J trimming: 6 bases; junction bases outside the gene matches: 5. Germline V lookup: CDR1 PRHDT, CDR2 FYEKMQ (reference sequence). The CDR3 has 14 amino acids. CDR3 amino acids: CASSLAGGLKTQYF. The CDR3 DNA reads TGTGCCAGCAGCTTAGCGGGAGGATTAAAGACCCAGTACTTC.

CDR3 bases: TGTGCCAGCAGCTTAGGGCCCGGGAGTGGCACAGATACGCAGTATTTT. Amino acid sequence: CASSLGPGSGTDTQYF. V is TRBV7-2 and J is TRBJ2-3; D is possibly TRBD2 (6 bases). CDR3 size: 16 residues. V lost 1 base and J lost 1, with 12 bases in between. Germline CDR1 reads SGHTA; CDR2 reads FQGNSA.

The V and J genes are TRBV7-9 and TRBJ1-1; D is uncertain. Germline V gives CDR1 SEHNR, CDR2 FQNEAQ (reference sequence). Trimming left V 5 bases short and J 1 base short, with 14 bases between. The CDR3 extends over 15 amino acids. The CDR3 is CASSHPPTKNTEAFF. The CDR3 coding sequence is TGTGCCAGCAGCCACCCCCCGACAAAGAACACTGAAGCTTTCTTT.

The chain carries TRBV6-5 and TRBJ1-2; D is uncertain. This CDR3 has 13 residues. Trimming shortened V by 7 bases and J by 5 bases, and 14 bases separated the two germline ends. In germline, CDR1 is MNHEY, CDR2 SVGAGI. The CDR3 here is CASTLVEGYGYTF. The CDR3 DNA sequence: TGTGCCAGCACCCTAGTAGAAGGGTATGGCTACACCTTC.

The chain combines TRBV13 with TRBJ2-2; the match to TRBD1 covers 7 bases. Germline V gives CDR1 PRHDT, CDR2 FYEKMQ (reference sequence). This CDR3 is 15 amino acids long. V was clipped by 5 bases and J by 6 bases; unmatched bases: 9. The CDR3 sequence: CASSPRDSSAGELFF. CDR3 bases: TGTGCCAGCAGCCCACGGGACAGCAGCGCCGGGGAGCTGTTTTTT.

This chain uses TRBV10-3 with TRBJ2-2, with D perhaps matching TRBD1 (6 bases). The V gene lost 5 bases and the J gene lost 1 base, with 11 bases spanning the gap. From germline, CDR1 is ENHRY and CDR2 SYGVKD. This CDR3 spans 15 amino acids. CDR3 loop: CAISRQELNTGELFF. The CDR3 DNA follows: TGTGCCATCAGTCGACAGGAGCTGAACACCGGGGAGCTGTTTTTT.

This clonotype was counted between two and nine times. This chain connects TRBV9 to TRBJ1-6, with D tentatively TRBD1 (5 bases). Trimming shortened V by 4 bases and J by 0 bases, and 17 bases separated the two germline ends. Germline V gene lookup returns CDR1 SGDLS and CDR2 YYNGEE. The CDR3 runs to 18 residues. DNA for the CDR3: TGTGCCAGCAGCTCCCGGGGCCCATTCCACTCCTATAATTCACCCCTCCACTTT. Translation gives CASSSRGPFHSYNSPLHF.